This is a list of T cell receptor beta chains from one sample in a study of blood T cell repertoires in COVID-19. The protocol was immunoSEQ multiplex PCR, while the TCRdb copy is restricted to in-frame clones and leaves out a portion. Of 85,000 to 95,000 clones listed, approximately 89% were seen once; the top ten hold roughly 4.9%. The sequenced material came from peripheral blood. The source is a woman older than 75 with active COVID-19. The CDR3 runs from the conserved cysteine through the conserved F or W. A D gene is named only where the DNA matches it firmly. Size values are once, few and many counts, or a class for expanded clones, and some rows have none.

size	V	J	D	CDR3	DNA
NA	TRBV7-3	TRBJ2-1	TRBD2	CASSPGLAGTNEQFF	TGTGCCAGCAGCCCCGGACTAGCGGGAACCAATGAGCAGTTCTTC
NA	TRBV19	TRBJ1-5	NA	CASSIAPRVRNQPQHF	TGTGCCAGTAGTATAGCCCCCAGGGTCCGAAATCAGCCCCAGCATTTT
NA	TRBV2	TRBJ2-1	NA	CASSEGGRGKQFF	TGTGCCAGCAGTGAAGGGGGCAGGGGAAAGCAGTTCTTC
NA	TRBV5-1	TRBJ2-5	NA	CASSLEGGQETQYF	TGCGCCAGCAGCCTTGAGGGGGGGCAAGAGACCCAGTACTTC
NA	TRBV7-9	TRBJ2-4	TRBD1	CASSFDRGRNIQYF	TGTGCCAGCAGCTTTGACAGGGGTCGAAACATTCAGTACTTC
few	TRBV5-8	TRBJ1-1	NA	CASPVAPGRVNTEAFF	TGTGCCAGCCCAGTGGCCCCGGGGAGAGTGAACACTGAAGCTTTCTTT
NA	TRBV2	TRBJ2-1	NA	CASSVGGDSYNEQFF	TGTGCCAGCAGTGTCGGAGGGGACTCCTACAATGAGCAGTTCTTC
NA	TRBV9	TRBJ2-1	TRBD1	CASSATGGSYNEQFF	TGTGCCAGCAGCGCGACAGGGGGGTCCTACAATGAGCAGTTCTTC
NA	TRBV29-1	TRBJ2-3	TRBD2	CSVLLAGYTDTQYF	TGCAGCGTCCTACTAGCGGGATACACAGATACGCAGTATTTT
NA	TRBV6-2/TRBV6-3	TRBJ2-3	NA	CASSYSERRDTQYF	TGTGCCAGCAGTTACTCCGAGCGGAGGGATACGCAGTATTTT
NA	TRBV4-3	TRBJ1-4	TRBD1	CASSQDRQGEKLFF	TGCGCCAGCAGCCAAGACCGACAGGGGGAAAAACTGTTTTTT
NA	TRBV7-2	TRBJ2-1	NA	CASSSTGYNEQFF	TGTGCCAGCAGCTCCACAGGCTACAATGAGCAGTTCTTC
NA	TRBV6-5	TRBJ2-7	TRBD2	CASSYRPAGGQEQYF	TGTGCCAGCAGTTATCGCCCAGCGGGAGGGCAAGAGCAGTACTTC
NA	TRBV19	TRBJ1-1	NA	CASRGGNTEAFF	TGTGCCAGTCGAGGGGGGAACACTGAAGCTTTCTTT
few	TRBV4-2	TRBJ2-1	NA	CASSPGLRPEQFF	TGTGCCAGCAGCCCCGGCCTGCGGCCCGAGCAGTTCTTC
NA	TRBV19	TRBJ1-5	NA	CASSIAPSRGDSNQPQHF	TGTGCCAGTAGTATAGCTCCGTCCAGGGGAGATAGCAATCAGCCCCAGCATTTT
once	TRBV7-9	TRBJ1-1	TRBD1	CASSRDRANTEAFF	TGTGCCAGCAGCCGGGACAGGGCGAACACTGAAGCTTTCTTT
NA	TRBV6-4	TRBJ2-1	TRBD2	CASSECLAGFFPNWDEQFF	TGTGCCAGCAGTGAGTGTCTAGCGGGATTCTTCCCCAATTGGGATGAGCAGTTCTTC
NA	TRBV30	TRBJ2-1	TRBD2	CAFSKTSGRGEQFF	TGTGCCTTCTCCAAGACTAGCGGGAGAGGTGAACAGTTCTTC
NA	TRBV7-2	TRBJ2-3	TRBD2	CASSLRSGLAGRHTDTQYF	TGTGCCAGCAGCTTACGGTCGGGACTAGCGGGCCGTCACACAGATACGCAGTATTTT
once	TRBV10-3	TRBJ2-3	TRBD2	CAINSGSTDTQYF	TGTGCCATCAATAGCGGGAGCACAGATACGCAGTATTTT
NA	TRBV11-3	TRBJ2-2	NA	CASSLERGSGELFF	TGTGCCAGCAGCTTAGAGAGGGGGTCCGGGGAGCTGTTTTTT
NA	TRBV28	TRBJ1-3	TRBD1	CASSTTTGRLGSGNTIYF	TGTGCCAGCAGTACGACGACAGGGAGGTTGGGTTCTGGAAACACCATATATTTT
once	TRBV7-9	TRBJ1-5	TRBD1	CASSGTGGQAQHF	TGTGCCAGCAGCGGAACAGGGGGTCAGGCCCAGCATTTT
NA	TRBV24-1	TRBJ2-5	TRBD2	CATSEIGGEETQYF	TGTGCCACCAGTGAAATTGGGGGGGAAGAGACCCAGTACTTC
once	TRBV5-1	TRBJ2-2	TRBD2	CASTPLAGGANTGELFF	TGCGCCAGCACCCCACTAGCGGGAGGGGCGAACACCGGGGAGCTGTTTTTT
NA	TRBV6-5	TRBJ1-1	NA	CASSNSFGAFF	TGTGCCAGCAGTAACAGTTTTGGAGCTTTCTTT
NA	TRBV19	TRBJ2-3	TRBD2	CASSMGLSTDTQYF	TGTGCCAGTAGTATGGGACTATCGACAGATACGCAGTATTTT
NA	TRBV24-1	TRBJ2-4	TRBD2	CATSSSGSLLKNIQYF	TGTGCCACCAGTTCCAGCGGGAGTCTCCTTAAAAACATTCAGTACTTC
NA	TRBV5-1	TRBJ2-1	TRBD2	CASSFRSSGPSYNEQFF	TGCGCCAGCAGCTTCCGTTCTAGCGGCCCTTCCTACAATGAGCAGTTCTTC
NA	TRBV2	TRBJ1-5	NA	CASSDRARDQPQHF	TGTGCCAGCAGTGACAGGGCCCGCGATCAGCCCCAGCATTTT
NA	TRBV15	TRBJ1-5	NA	CATSRDQEDQPQHF	TGTGCCACCAGCAGAGATCAGGAGGATCAGCCCCAGCATTTT
few	TRBV5-1	TRBJ1-1	TRBD1	CASSPVAGGGTEAFF	TGCGCCAGCAGCCCGGTGGCAGGGGGTGGTACTGAAGCTTTCTTT
NA	TRBV25-1	TRBJ1-3	TRBD1	CATGQGNTIYF	TGTGCCACGGGACAGGGAAACACCATATATTTT
NA	TRBV28	TRBJ2-1	NA	CASSSGILNEQFF	TGTGCCAGCAGTTCCGGGATTTTAAATGAGCAGTTCTTC
NA	TRBV15	TRBJ2-1	NA	CATSRGSRGSWDEQFF	TGTGCCACCAGCAGAGGGTCCCGCGGGTCCTGGGATGAGCAGTTCTTC
NA	TRBV19	TRBJ2-1	NA	CASGVGYNEQFF	TGTGCCAGTGGAGTGGGTTACAATGAGCAGTTCTTC
few	TRBV30	TRBJ1-2	NA	CAWSDYGTHNYGYTF	TGTGCCTGGAGCGACTACGGGACTCATAACTATGGCTACACCTTC
NA	TRBV20-1	TRBJ2-7	TRBD2	CSASGAGGTDEQYF	TGCAGTGCTAGTGGAGCGGGAGGGACGGACGAGCAGTACTTC
NA	TRBV19	TRBJ2-1	NA	CASSIRVGSYNEQFF	TGTGCCAGTAGTATCAGGGTCGGGTCCTACAATGAGCAGTTCTTC
NA	TRBV28	TRBJ2-7	NA	CASSFELLYEQYF	TGTGCCAGCAGTTTTGAGTTACTCTACGAGCAGTACTTC
NA	TRBV24-1	TRBJ2-5	NA	CATSDWRETQYF	TGTGCCACCAGCGACTGGAGAGAGACCCAGTACTTC
NA	TRBV2	TRBJ1-4	TRBD1	CASSFRDRGLANEKLFF	TGTGCCAGCAGTTTCCGGGACAGGGGGCTCGCTAATGAAAAACTGTTTTTT
NA	TRBV19	TRBJ1-1	TRBD1	CASSILAGGQAFF	TGTGCCAGTAGTATCCTGGCAGGGGGCCAAGCTTTCTTT
NA	TRBV7-2	TRBJ2-7	NA	CASSHIGVEQYF	TGTGCCAGCAGCCATATCGGGGTCGAGCAGTACTTC
once	TRBV28	TRBJ2-1	NA	CASSLRGGEQFF	TGTGCCAGCAGTTTACGAGGAGGAGAGCAGTTCTTC
NA	TRBV28	TRBJ2-7	NA	CASSFGAAKYEQYF	TGTGCCAGCAGTTTTGGGGCAGCGAAATACGAGCAGTACTTC
NA	TRBV10-3	TRBJ1-5	TRBD1	CATGVGQGYSNQPQHF	TGTGCCACCGGAGTTGGACAGGGATATAGCAATCAGCCCCAGCATTTT
NA	TRBV7-3	TRBJ2-6	NA	CASSPQGSGANVLTF	TGTGCCAGCAGCCCACAGGGCTCTGGGGCCAACGTCCTGACTTTC
few	TRBV7-2	TRBJ2-7	TRBD1	CASSYPGGREQYF	TGTGCCAGCAGCTATCCAGGGGGCCGCGAGCAGTACTTC
NA	TRBV7-9	TRBJ2-7	TRBD1	CASSSTRTGTGVEQYF	TGTGCCAGCAGCTCGACACGAACCGGGACAGGGGTCGAGCAGTACTTC
NA	TRBV19	TRBJ2-7	TRBD1	CASSTGQADHEQYF	TGTGCCAGTAGTACCGGACAGGCAGACCACGAGCAGTACTTC
NA	TRBV5-6	TRBJ2-2	NA	CASSIVRSPDKLFF	TGTGCCAGCAGCATCGTTCGTAGTCCAGACAAGCTGTTTTTT